This T cell receptor beta chain stems from a study of regulatory T cells in long-lasting Graves disease. The study, taken as a whole, reports: Persistent Graves' disease cases displayed lower TCR diversity than newly diagnosed ones.

The CDR3 length is 16 residues. Germline CDR1 GTSNPN, CDR2 SVGIG (reference sequence). V lost 0 bases to trimming and J lost 2 bases; unmatched junction nucleotides: 6. TCR beta libraries were built with iRepertoire HTBI primers and Arm-PCR of CDR3 regions. One entry per CDR3 protein results from TCRdb running MiXCR on the multiplex PCR reads. The profile shows 300,000 to 350,000 distinct CDR3 sequences, around a fifth of them singletons. This clonotype appeared many times. Its antigen remains unidentified. Described time point: persistent/refractory GD, antithyroid drugs over 5 years with positive TRAb. The TCR library was prepared using RNA isolated from PBMCs.

The specimen comprised peripheral blood mononuclear cells (PBMCs), sampled when the disease was refractory, from a patient treated with antithyroid drugs. The sequence was collected from a female donor with Graves disease. The rearrangement joins TRBV30 to TRBJ1-2; 10 bases are shared with TRBD1. The CDR3 coding sequence is TGTGCCTGGAGTGTACCCGGGACAGGGGTAAACTATGGCTACACCTTC. This gives the protein CAWSVPGTGVNYGYTF. The whole variable domain, remainder taken from reference TRBV30 and TRBJ1-2, is SQTIHQWPATLVQPVGSPLSLECTVEGTSNPNLYWYRQAAGRGLQLLFYSVGIGQISSEVPQNLSASRPQDRQFILSSKKLLLSDSGFYLCAWSVPGTGVNYGYTFGSGTRLTVV.